What follows are 27 T cell receptor beta chains derived from one specimen sequenced in a study of graft-versus-host responses after intestinal transplantation. Profiling relied on immunoSEQ multiplex PCR, and the TCRdb table lists in-frame clones only, not all of them. The sample lists 95,000 to 100,000 clones; about 82% were seen once. This material consisted of PBMCs, taken 255 days after intestinal transplant. These TCRs come from a human patient who received an intestinal transplant, so some T cells may come from the graft donor.

The V call is TRBV5-6, the J call TRBJ2-5, with D hard to call. The germline gives CDR1 SGHDT, CDR2 YYEEEE. V was trimmed by 0 bases and J by 4 bases, leaving 1 base between them. The CDR3 runs 11 residues. The CDR3 DNA reads as TGTGCCAGCAGCTTGGCAGAGACCCAGTACTTC. As protein: CASSLAETQYF.

V is TRBV5-1 and J is TRBJ1-2; TRBD1 agrees at 7 bases. V trimming: 0 bases; J trimming: 13 bases; junction bases outside the gene matches: 15. CDR1 and CDR2 (germline): SGHRS, YFSETQ. CDR3 length equals 15 residues. The CDR3 nucleotides read TGCGCCAGCAGCTTGGACCCGGACAGGCTTTGGCGGGGCACCTTC. This codes for CASSLDPDRLWRGTF.

The chain has TRBV7-2 and TRBJ2-7; 8 bases map to TRBD2. CDR1 is SGHTA and CDR2 is FQGNSA in the germline V gene. The CDR3 length is 15 residues. The ends lost 1 base at V and 2 bases at J; junction bases unmatched: 4. The DNA of the CDR3 is TGTGCCAGCAGCTTAGGCGGGGGGATTACCTACGAGCAGTACTTC. It codes for CASSLGGGITYEQYF.

V gene TRBV5-6 combines with J gene TRBJ1-2; perhaps TRBD1 as D (5 bases). Germline lookup yields CDR1 SGHDT and CDR2 YYEEEE. The CDR3 is 14 amino acids. V dropped 4 bases and J dropped 8 bases, with 18 bases sitting between them. The CDR3 nucleotides are TGTGCCAGCAGCCCGGGACCCTTGTTTTCCGGCTACACCTTC. This gives the protein CASSPGPLFSGYTF.

The V call is TRBV19, the J call TRBJ2-1, with TRBD2 identical over 7 bases. Per the germline V gene, CDR1 is LNHDA and CDR2 is SQIVND (reference sequence). J gave up 0 bases and V 6 bases, and 5 bases lay outside the gene matches. CDR3 length: 15 residues. The CDR3 loop is CASSPTGGSYNEQFF. The CDR3 nucleotides read TGTGCCAGTAGCCCTACGGGGGGCTCCTACAATGAGCAGTTCTTC.

The CDR3 protein is CSVVGDSGELFF. CDR3 coding DNA: TGCAGCGTTGTCGGGGATTCAGGGGAGCTGTTTTTT. The genes are TRBV29-1 and TRBJ2-2, with TRBD2 as a possible D gene (5 bases). The CDR3 has 12 residues. V dropped 4 bases and J dropped 8 bases, with 11 bases sitting between them. Germline V gives CDR1 SQVTM, CDR2 ANQGSEA.

The chain couples TRBV27 to TRBJ2-5; no firm D call. The CDR3 spans 13 residues. The V and J ends lost 2 bases and 0 bases respectively, with 4 bases between them. CDR1 is MNHEY and CDR2 is SMNVEV in the germline V gene (reference sequence). The CDR3 DNA follows: TGTGCCAGCAGTTTAATGTACCAAGAGACCCAGTACTTC. It yields the protein CASSLMYQETQYF.

The V gene is TRBV27, the J gene TRBJ1-6; D uncertain. With 2 bases removed from V and 7 bases from J, the gap between germline ends came to 6 bases. Germline CDR1 is MNHEY and CDR2 is SMNVEV (reference sequence). This CDR3 is 13 amino acids long. CDR3 region: CASSLTLNSPLHF. CDR3 DNA: TGTGCCAGCAGTTTAACCTTGAATTCACCCCTCCACTTT.

This chain connects TRBV4-1 to TRBJ1-6; TRBD1 matches 7 bases. CDR3 size: 17 residues. Trimming took 1 base from V and 5 from J; bases not matched to a gene: 8. Per germline, CDR1 MGHRA and CDR2 YSYEKL. As DNA, the CDR3 is TGCGCCAGCAGCCAAGTAGCGCCAGGGGGGAATAATTCACCCCTCCACTTT. Translation gives CASSQVAPGGNNSPLHF.

The rearrangement links TRBV5-6 to TRBJ2-7, with TRBD1 identical over 10 bases. The J segment lost 4 bases and the V segment lost 4 bases, leaving 5 bases of the junction unmatched. Germline V gene sequence: CDR1 SGHDT, CDR2 YYEEEE. The length of the CDR3 is 14 residues. Here the CDR3 DNA reads TGTGCCAGCAGCGAACCGGGACAGGGGTACGAGCAGTACTTC. Translating gives CASSEPGQGYEQYF.

This chain uses TRBV7-8 with TRBJ1-2; D is perhaps TRBD1 (6 bases). V was pared by 5 bases and J by 5 bases, with 15 bases between. There are 14 residues in the CDR3. Per germline, CDR1 SGHVS and CDR2 FQNEAQ. The CDR3 DNA reads as TGTGCCAGCAGCCTCAGGGAGGGGGGGTATGGCTACACCTTC. Amino acid sequence: CASSLREGGYGYTF.

The rearrangement links TRBV4-2 to TRBJ2-2; no reliable D call. CDR1 and CDR2 (germline): LGHNA, YNFKEQ. Trimming shortened V by 4 bases and J by 7 bases, and 10 bases separated the two germline ends. The CDR3 is 13 residues long. CDR3 nucleotide sequence: TGTGCCAGCAGCCCATGGTTGGACGGGGAGCTGTTTTTT. Protein product: CASSPWLDGELFF.

V usage is TRBV12-5 and J usage is TRBJ2-2, with D unclear. V lost 7 bases, J lost 5 bases, and 8 bases lay in between. CDR1 is LGHNT and CDR2 is FRNRAP in the germline V gene. The CDR3 sequence is 12 residues long. DNA of the CDR3: TGTGCTAGTGCCCACAGTACCGGGGAGCTGTTTTTT. Translating gives CASAHSTGELFF.

V usage is TRBV7-8 and J usage is TRBJ1-6; D uncertain. Trimming shortened V by 1 base and J by 7 bases, and 17 bases separated the two germline ends. The CDR3 length is 17 residues. The germline gives CDR1 SGHVS, CDR2 FQNEAQ. CDR3: CASSLDANGFPNSPLHF. The CDR3, as DNA: TGTGCCAGCAGCTTAGACGCCAACGGATTCCCGAATTCACCCCTCCACTTT.

The chain recombines TRBV11-3 with TRBJ2-2; no clear D gene. The CDR3 runs to 13 residues. V shed 6 bases and J shed 3 bases, with 8 bases lying between them. Per the germline V gene, CDR1 is SGHNT and CDR2 is YENEEA. CDR3 DNA: TGTGCCAGCAGTGTGGATCACACCGGGGAGCTGTTTTTT. Its protein is CASSVDHTGELFF.

The rearrangement uses TRBV29-1 and TRBJ1-1; D uncertain. Trimming left V 6 bases short and J 0 bases short, with 11 bases between. CDR3 length: 13 amino acids. Germline V gene sequence: CDR1 SQVTM, CDR2 ANQGSEA. CDR3 coding DNA: TGCAGCGTGTCCGGGTTCATGAACACTGAAGCTTTCTTT. This codes for CSVSGFMNTEAFF.

CDR3 loop: CASSGSVAGPFVYEQYF. The DNA of the CDR3 is TGCGCCAGCAGCGGTTCGGTAGCGGGGCCCTTTGTCTACGAGCAGTACTTC. The V and J genes are TRBV5-1 and TRBJ2-7; 8 positions agree with TRBD2. The J segment lost 3 bases and the V segment lost 4 bases, leaving 15 bases of the junction unmatched. The CDR3 contains 17 residues. Germline V gene sequence: CDR1 SGHRS, CDR2 YFSETQ.

The rearrangement uses TRBV4-1 and TRBJ1-1; D remains ambiguous. V lost 4 bases and J lost 8, with 14 bases in between. CDR3 length: 13 residues. Germline lookup yields CDR1 MGHRA and CDR2 YSYEKL. CDR3 in amino acids: CASSRTSGLEAFF. CDR3 in DNA: TGCGCCAGCAGCCGAACTTCAGGATTGGAAGCTTTCTTT.

A single count supports this clone. The rearrangement uses TRBV13 and TRBJ2-7; D gene unclear. Trimming took 2 bases from V and 4 from J, leaving 12 bases between them. Per the germline V gene, CDR1 is PRHDT and CDR2 is FYEKMQ (reference sequence). CDR3 length: 14 residues. This CDR3 reads CASSLSTEPYEQYF. The DNA of the CDR3 is TGTGCCAGCAGCTTAAGCACGGAACCGTACGAGCAGTACTTC. Filled out from reference TRBV13 and TRBJ2-7, the complete variable domain reads AAGVIQSPRHLIKEKRETATLKCYPIPRHDTVYWYQQGPGQDPQFLISFYEKMQSDKGSIPDRFSAQQFSDYHSELNMSSLELGDSALYFCASSLSTEPYEQYFGPGTRLTVT.

The chain combines TRBV27 with TRBJ2-1; D tentatively fits TRBD1 or TRBD2 (6 bases each). Germline V gives CDR1 MNHEY, CDR2 SMNVEV (reference sequence). The CDR3 has 14 residues. V lost 8 bases, J lost 4 bases, and 15 bases lay in between. CDR3 nucleotides: TGTGCCAGCTCCCCGGGGGCCCCTTACAATGAGCAGTTCTTC. Its translation: CASSPGAPYNEQFF.

The V call is TRBV14, the J call TRBJ1-1; D is unclear. The germline gives CDR1 SGHDN, CDR2 FVKESK. Between the trimmed V and J ends, which lost 4 bases and 11 bases, there was a span of 17 bases. This CDR3 has 13 residues. This CDR3 reads CASSPTGLTRAFF. The DNA of the CDR3 is TGTGCCAGCAGCCCCACGGGGTTGACCCGGGCTTTCTTT.

The V and J genes are TRBV6-6 and TRBJ1-5; D gene uncertain. The germline V and J ends were trimmed by 6 bases and 2 bases, with 17 bases remaining between them. From germline, CDR1 is MNHNY and CDR2 SVGAGI (reference sequence). The CDR3 loop spans 16 amino acids. CDR3 bases: TGTGCCAGCAGCTTTCAGAACCCGGCGGGCAATCAGCCCCAGCATTTT. Protein product: CASSFQNPAGNQPQHF.

V is TRBV9 and J is TRBJ2-2, with 10 nucleotides matching TRBD2. The CDR3 totals 20 residues. Germline CDR1 reads SGDLS; CDR2 reads YYNGEE. V shed 4 bases, J shed 5 bases, and the junction held 20 bases outside the gene matches. CDR3 in amino acids: CASSPHPGLAKTGGTGELFF. The CDR3 DNA is TGTGCCAGCAGCCCACATCCGGGACTAGCGAAGACGGGGGGGACCGGGGAGCTGTTTTTT. The variable domain in full, with the rest retrieved from reference TRBV9 and TRBJ2-2, is DSGVTQTPKHLITATGQRVTLRCSPRSGDLSVYWYQQSLDQGLQFLIQYYNGEERAKGNILERFSAQQFPDLHSELNLSSLELGDSALYFCASSPHPGLAKTGGTGELFFGEGSRLTVL.

In this sample, this clone turned up once. The chain uses TRBV5-1 and TRBJ1-1; 7 bases match TRBD1. After removal of 7 bases from V and 6 bases from J, the junction contained 9 bases not matched to a gene. The CDR3 has 13 amino acids. CDR1 SGHRS and CDR2 YFSETQ come from the germline V gene. Here the CDR3 DNA reads TGCGCCAGCGGGTCTAGACAGGGCCCTGAAGCTTTCTTT. Protein: CASGSRQGPEAFF.

Turning to this clone: The junction differs from germline at one of its ends, possibly a read error. J is TRBJ1-2 and V is TRBV13; perhaps TRBD1 as D (5 bases). The CDR3 has 14 amino acids. Germline V CDR1 and CDR2: PRHDT, FYEKMQ (reference sequence). DNA for the CDR3: TGTGCCAGCAACTTAGGCCCAGGGCACTATGGCTACACCTTC. Its protein product is CASNLGPGHYGYTF.

This chain links TRBV9 with TRBJ1-4; 7 bases align to TRBD1. The germline V gene has CDR1 SGDLS and CDR2 YYNGEE. The ends lost 0 bases at V and 3 bases at J; junction bases unmatched: 5. This CDR3 spans 16 amino acids. The CDR3 here is CASSVAGGTANEKLFF. The CDR3 bases are TGTGCCAGCAGCGTAGCTGGGGGGACAGCTAATGAAAAACTGTTTTTT.

The chain carries TRBV10-3 and TRBJ2-1, with a tentative D call TRBD2 (6 bases). The CDR3 is made up of 16 amino acids. Germline CDR1 ENHRY, CDR2 SYGVKD. V was trimmed by 6 bases and J by 6 bases, leaving 21 bases between them. The CDR3 DNA follows: TGTGCCATCAGGACTACCGGGACTCTTTTCCCCAATGAGCAGTTCTTC. This encodes CAIRTTGTLFPNEQFF.